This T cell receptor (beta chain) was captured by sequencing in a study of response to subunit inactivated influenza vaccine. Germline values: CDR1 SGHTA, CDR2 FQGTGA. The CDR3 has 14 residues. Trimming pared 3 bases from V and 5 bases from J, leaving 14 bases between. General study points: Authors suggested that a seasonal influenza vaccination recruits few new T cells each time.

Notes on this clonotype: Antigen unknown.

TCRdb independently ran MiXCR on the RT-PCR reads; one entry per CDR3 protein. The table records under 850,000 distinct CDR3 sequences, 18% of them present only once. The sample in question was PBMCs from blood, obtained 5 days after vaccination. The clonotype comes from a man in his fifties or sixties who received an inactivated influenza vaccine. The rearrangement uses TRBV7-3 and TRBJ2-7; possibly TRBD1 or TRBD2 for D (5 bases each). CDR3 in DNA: TGTGCCAGCAGCTTGGCAGGGAGCCCTGACGAGCAGTACTTC. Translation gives CASSLAGSPDEQYF. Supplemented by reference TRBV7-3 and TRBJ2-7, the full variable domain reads GAGVSQTPSNKVTEKGKYVELRCDPISGHTALYWYRQSLGQGPEFLIYFQGTGAADDSGLPNDRFFAVRPEGSVSTLKIQRTERGDSAVYLCASSLAGSPDEQYFGPGTRLTVT.